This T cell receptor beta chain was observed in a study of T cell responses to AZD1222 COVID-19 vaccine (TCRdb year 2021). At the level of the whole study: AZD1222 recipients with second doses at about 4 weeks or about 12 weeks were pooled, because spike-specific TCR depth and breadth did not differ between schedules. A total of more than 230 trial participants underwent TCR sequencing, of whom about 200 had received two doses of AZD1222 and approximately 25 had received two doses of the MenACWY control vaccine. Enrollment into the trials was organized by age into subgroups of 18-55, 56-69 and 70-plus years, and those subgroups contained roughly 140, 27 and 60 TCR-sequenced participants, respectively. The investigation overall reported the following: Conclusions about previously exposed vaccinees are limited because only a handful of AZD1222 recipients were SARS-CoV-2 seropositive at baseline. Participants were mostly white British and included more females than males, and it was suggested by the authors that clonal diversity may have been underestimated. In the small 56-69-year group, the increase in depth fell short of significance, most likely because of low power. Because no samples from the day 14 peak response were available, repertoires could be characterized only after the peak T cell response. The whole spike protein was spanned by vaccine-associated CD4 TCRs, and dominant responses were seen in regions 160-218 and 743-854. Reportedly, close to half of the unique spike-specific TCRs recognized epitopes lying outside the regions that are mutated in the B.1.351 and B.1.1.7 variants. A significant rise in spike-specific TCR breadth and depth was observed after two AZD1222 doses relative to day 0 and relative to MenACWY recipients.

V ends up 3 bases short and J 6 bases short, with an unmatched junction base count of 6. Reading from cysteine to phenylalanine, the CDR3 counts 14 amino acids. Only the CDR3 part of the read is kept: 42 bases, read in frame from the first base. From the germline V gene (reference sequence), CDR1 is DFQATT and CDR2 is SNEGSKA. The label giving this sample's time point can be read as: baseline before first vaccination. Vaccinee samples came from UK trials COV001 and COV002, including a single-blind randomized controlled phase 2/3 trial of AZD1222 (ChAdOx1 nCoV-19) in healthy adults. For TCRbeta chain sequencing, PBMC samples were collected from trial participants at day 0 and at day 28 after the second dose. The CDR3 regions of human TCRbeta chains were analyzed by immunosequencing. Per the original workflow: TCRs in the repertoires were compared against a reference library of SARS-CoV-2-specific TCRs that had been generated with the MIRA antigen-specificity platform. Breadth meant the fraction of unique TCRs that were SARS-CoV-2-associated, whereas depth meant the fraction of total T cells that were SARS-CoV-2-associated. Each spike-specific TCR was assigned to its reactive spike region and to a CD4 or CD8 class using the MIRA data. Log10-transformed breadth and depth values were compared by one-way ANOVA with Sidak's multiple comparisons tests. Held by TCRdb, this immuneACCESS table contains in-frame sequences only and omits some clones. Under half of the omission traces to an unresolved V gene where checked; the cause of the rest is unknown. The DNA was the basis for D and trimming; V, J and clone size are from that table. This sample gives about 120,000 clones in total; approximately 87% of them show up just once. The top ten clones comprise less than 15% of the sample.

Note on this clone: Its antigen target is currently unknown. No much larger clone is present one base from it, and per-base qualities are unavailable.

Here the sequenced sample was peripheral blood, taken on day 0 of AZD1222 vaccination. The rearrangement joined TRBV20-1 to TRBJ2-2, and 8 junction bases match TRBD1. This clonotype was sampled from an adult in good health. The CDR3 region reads CSASQGQASGELFF. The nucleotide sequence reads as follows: TGCAGTGCTAGTCAGGGACAGGCATCCGGGGAGCTGTTTTTT.